What follows are 27 T cell receptor beta chains derived from one specimen sequenced in a study of blood T cell repertoires in COVID-19. Clones were sequenced by immunoSEQ multiplex PCR, and TCRdb holds only the in-frame ones, with some missing. The profile shows about 60,000 clones, approximately 90% of them singletons. The specimen sequenced was peripheral blood. These receptors came from a human donor in a cohort sampled during active COVID-19.

The chain is built from TRBV11-3 and TRBJ2-3, with unresolved D. Per germline, CDR1 SGHNT and CDR2 YENEEA. V was shortened by 6 bases and J by 6 bases, with 16 bases between the two germline ends. CDR3 length: 14 residues. For the CDR3, the DNA is TGTGCCAGCAGACACAAACCCCATTTTGATACGCAGTATTTT. It translates to CASRHKPHFDTQYF.

This clone was picked up one time. V and J are TRBV12-3 or TRBV12-4 and TRBJ1-2; D is possibly TRBD1 (5 bases). Trimming left V 2 bases short and J 3 bases short, with 7 bases between. The CDR3 consists of 13 residues. CDR3 nucleotides: TGTGCCAGCAGTTTAATACAGGACTATGGCTACACCTTC. Translating it yields CASSLIQDYGYTF.

The CDR3 here is CASSLYLGTSGSEVPEQYF. CDR3 coding DNA: TGTGCCAGCAGCTTATATTTGGGGACTAGCGGGAGCGAGGTTCCCGAGCAGTACTTC. The chain recombines TRBV7-9 with TRBJ2-7, with 14 bases fitting TRBD2. Looked up from germline, CDR1 is SEHNR and CDR2 is FQNEAQ (reference sequence). Losses at the gene ends were 2 bases for V and 6 bases for J; bases not matched to a gene: 15. CDR3 length: 19 amino acids.

The chain joins TRBV30 to TRBJ2-3; 7 nucleotides line up with TRBD2. Per germline, CDR1 GTSNPN and CDR2 SVGIG (reference sequence). The V segment lost 2 bases and the J segment 4 bases; nucleotides outside the gene matches: 3. This CDR3 contains 13 residues. The CDR3 loop is CAWSWEGPDTQYF. Here the CDR3 DNA reads TGTGCCTGGAGTTGGGAGGGCCCAGATACGCAGTATTTT.

This clone was found once. The rearrangement uses TRBV6-5 and TRBJ1-2, with D tentatively TRBD1 (6 bases). Germline CDR1 reads MNHEY; CDR2 reads SVGAGI. This CDR3 spans 13 amino acids. Between the trimmed V and J ends, which lost 7 bases and 8 bases, there was a span of 17 bases. The CDR3 loop is CASTMTRTAGYTF. Here the CDR3 DNA reads TGTGCCAGCACCATGACGAGGACAGCGGGCTACACCTTC.

CDR3 DNA sequence: TGTGCCAGCAATCCCAGGGGTTTGGGCAATCAGCCCCAGCATTTT. Its protein is CASNPRGLGNQPQHF. The V call is TRBV6-5, the J call TRBJ1-5, with D possibly matching TRBD1 (6 bases). The CDR3 totals 15 residues. The germline V gene encodes CDR1 MNHEY and CDR2 SVGAGI. V was shortened by 7 bases and J by 2 bases, with 15 bases between the two germline ends.

The chain uses TRBV19 and TRBJ2-7, with 7 bases lining up with TRBD1. Unmatched junction bases numbered 8, after V lost 5 bases and J lost 4 bases. The CDR3 is 14 amino acids. Per germline, CDR1 LNHDA and CDR2 SQIVND (reference sequence). The CDR3 bases are TGTGCCAGTAGTCGACAGGGAGTCGGGTACGAGCAGTACTTC. Protein product: CASSRQGVGYEQYF.

The V gene is TRBV7-8, the J gene TRBJ1-1; 8 nucleotides line up with TRBD1. V was clipped by 2 bases and J by 1 base; unmatched bases: 3. The CDR3 has 15 residues. Germline CDR1 SGHVS, CDR2 FQNEAQ. This chain's CDR3 is CASSLLGQGNTEAFF. CDR3 DNA: TGTGCCAGCAGCTTATTAGGACAGGGGAACACTGAAGCTTTCTTT.

The CDR3 region is CASSFMNEKLFF. DNA of the CDR3: TGTGCCAGCAGCTTTATGAATGAAAAACTGTTTTTT. V gene TRBV11-2 combines with J gene TRBJ1-4; the D is unclear. The germline V gene encodes CDR1 SGHAT and CDR2 FQNNGV. CDR3 length: 12 amino acids. V was trimmed by 3 bases and J by 5 bases, leaving 4 bases between them.

The rearrangement links TRBV10-3 to TRBJ2-3; TRBD2 agrees at 9 bases. The CDR3 spans 14 residues. Germline V gives CDR1 ENHRY, CDR2 SYGVKD. With 11 bases clipped from V and 2 bases from J, the junction kept 8 bases outside the gene matches. CDR3 sequence (DNA): TGTGCCTTATCACCGGGACTAGCCACAGATACGCAGTATTTT. It translates to CALSPGLATDTQYF.

CDR3 in amino acids: CASKRQGAGTEAFF. The DNA for the CDR3 is TGTGCCAGCAAGAGACAGGGGGCAGGAACTGAAGCTTTCTTT. The J gene is TRBJ1-1, the V gene TRBV19; 10 bases align to TRBD1. Germline CDR1 LNHDA, CDR2 SQIVND (reference sequence). V was clipped by 9 bases and J by 5 bases; unmatched bases: 9. The CDR3 runs 14 residues.

The rearrangement links TRBV20-1 to TRBJ2-7; no firm D call. V dropped 3 bases and J dropped 4 bases, with 4 bases sitting between them. Germline values: CDR1 DFQATT, CDR2 SNEGSKA (reference sequence). This CDR3 spans 10 amino acids. The CDR3 DNA follows: TGCAGTGCTAGGGCTTACGAGCAGTACTTC. It specifies CSARAYEQYF.

The rearrangement links TRBV19 to TRBJ2-2; D might be TRBD1 (5 bases). CDR1 is LNHDA, CDR2 SQIVND, per germline (reference sequence). V lost 6 bases and J lost 3, with 8 bases in between. The CDR3 length is 13 residues. The CDR3 coding sequence is TGTGCCAGTAGCCTACAGGACACCGGGGAGCTGTTTTTT. It encodes CASSLQDTGELFF.

This clone has just one count. The junction differs from germline at one of its ends, possibly a read error. For the CDR3, the DNA is TGTGCCAGCAGTACATACGCGGGGGAACTGAACTTT. It encodes CASSTYAGELNF. This sequence joins TRBV7-9 and TRBJ1-1; weak D call: TRBD1 (5 bases). Per the germline V gene, CDR1 is SEHNR and CDR2 is FQNEAQ (reference sequence). The CDR3 has 12 amino acids. The complete variable domain, with remaining parts taken from reference TRBV7-9 and TRBJ1-1, reads DTGVSQNPRHKITKRGQNVTFRCDPISEHNRLYWYRQTLGQGPEFLTYFQNEAQLEKSRLLSDRFSAERPKGSFSTLEIQRTEQGDSAMYLCASSTYAGELNFGQGTRLTVV.

The genes are TRBV9 and TRBJ1-2; TRBD1 matches at 11 bases. Germline CDR1 SGDLS, CDR2 YYNGEE. The length of the CDR3 is 15 residues. V was pared by 4 bases and J by 7 bases, with 9 bases of the junction left unmatched. CDR3 nucleotide sequence: TGTGCCAGCAGCTCCCTGGACAGGGGGCAACGTGGCTACACCTTC. As protein: CASSSLDRGQRGYTF.

This chain uses TRBV15 with TRBJ2-1; 8 nucleotides line up with TRBD2. Germline V gene sequence: CDR1 LNHNV, CDR2 YYDKDF (reference sequence). This CDR3 is built from 12 residues. V trimming: 5 bases; J trimming: 15 bases; junction bases outside the gene matches: 9. CDR3 amino acids: CATSDQAGARFF. In DNA form, the CDR3 reads TGTGCCACCAGCGATCAAGCGGGGGCTAGGTTCTTC.

The chain joins TRBV28 to TRBJ1-3; TRBD1 is a possible D gene (6 bases). V lost 6 bases to trimming and J lost 2 bases, with 14 bases between them. The germline V gene encodes CDR1 MDHEN and CDR2 SYDVKM. The CDR3 covers 15 residues. The CDR3 DNA reads TGTGCCAGCAGCCGTCCCGGGACACCTGGAAACACCATATATTTT. This encodes CASSRPGTPGNTIYF.

This chain connects TRBV4-2 to TRBJ1-1; D is perhaps TRBD1 (6 bases). There are 14 residues in the CDR3. Germline values: CDR1 LGHNA, CDR2 YNFKEQ. With 8 bases removed from V and 1 base from J, the gap between germline ends came to 14 bases. The CDR3 DNA sequence: TGTGCCAGCGCGCGGCCAGGGGCGAACACTGAAGCTTTCTTT. This encodes CASARPGANTEAFF.

V usage is TRBV18 and J usage is TRBJ1-1, with 7 positions matching TRBD1. This CDR3 region has 14 residues. Germline V gene sequence: CDR1 KGHSH, CDR2 LQKENI. V lost 3 bases to trimming and J lost 4 bases; unmatched junction nucleotides: 5. The DNA for the CDR3 is TGTGCCAGCTCACCCCGACAGGGAGGCACTGAAGCTTTCTTT. It is translated as CASSPRQGGTEAFF.

This clone was seen once. J is TRBJ1-1 and V is TRBV10-3; no clear D gene. There are 16 residues in the CDR3. The V end was cut by 6 bases, the J end by 0 bases, with 17 bases between. CDR1 is ENHRY and CDR2 is SYGVKD in the germline V gene. CDR3 coding DNA: TGTGCCATCAGCACAGATGCTTTAAACATGAACACTGAAGCTTTCTTT. This sequence encodes CAISTDALNMNTEAFF.

This chain uses TRBV28 with TRBJ1-5; the D gene is possibly TRBD1 (6 bases). Trimming cost V 5 bases and J 12 bases, with 23 bases left between them. The V gene's germline CDR1 is MDHEN and CDR2 SYDVKM. The CDR3 runs 15 residues. The DNA for the CDR3 is TGTGCCAGCAGTACCCGAGGGGGACGGGGTTTGGGCCAGCATTTT. Translated: CASSTRGGRGLGQHF. Using reference TRBV28 and TRBJ1-5 for the parts outside the CDR3, the full variable domain is DVKVTQSSRYLVKRTGEKVFLECVQDMDHENMFWYRQDPGLGLRLIYFSYDVKMKEKGDIPEGYSVSREKKERFSLILESASTNQTSMYLCASSTRGGRGLGQHFGDGTRLSIL.

This chain uses TRBV5-1 with TRBJ2-1; TRBD2 is a possible D gene (6 bases). V lost 4 bases to trimming and J lost 0 bases, with 11 bases between them. There are 15 residues in the CDR3. Germline values: CDR1 SGHRS, CDR2 YFSETQ. CDR3 nucleotide sequence: TGCGCCAGCAGCCCCGGGAGTCTCTCCTACAATGAGCAGTTCTTC. It encodes CASSPGSLSYNEQFF.

The rearrangement uses TRBV7-3 and TRBJ1-5; no firm D call. Germline V gives CDR1 SGHTA, CDR2 FQGTGA. This CDR3 has 13 residues. V was shortened by 0 bases and J by 9 bases, with 9 bases between the two germline ends. CDR3 amino acids: CASSLTSGTPQHF. In nucleotides, the CDR3 is TGTGCCAGCAGCTTAACGTCGGGTACGCCCCAGCATTTT. The variable domain in full, completed from reference TRBV7-3 and TRBJ1-5, reads GAGVSQTPSNKVTEKGKYVELRCDPISGHTALYWYRQSLGQGPEFLIYFQGTGAADDSGLPNDRFFAVRPEGSVSTLKIQRTERGDSAVYLCASSLTSGTPQHFGDGTRLSIL.

The chain links TRBV19 to TRBJ2-5, with 7 bases fitting TRBD1. Germline V CDR1 and CDR2: LNHDA, SQIVND (reference sequence). There are 14 residues in the CDR3. Trimming cost V 9 bases and J 2 bases; bases outside gene matches: 9. Here the CDR3 reads CASGGGQHQETQYF. The CDR3 nucleotides are TGTGCCAGCGGTGGGGGACAGCATCAAGAGACCCAGTACTTC.

V gene TRBV11-2 combines with J gene TRBJ2-2, with a possible D match to TRBD1 (6 bases). Germline V gene lookup returns CDR1 SGHAT and CDR2 FQNNGV. The CDR3 totals 15 residues. V dropped 6 bases and J dropped 4 bases, with 15 bases sitting between them. The CDR3 DNA is TGTGCCAGCAGTTCCGGCAGGGGCACCACCGGGGAGCTGTTTTTT. As protein: CASSSGRGTTGELFF.

This chain links TRBV10-3 with TRBJ2-5; maybe TRBD2 (7 bases). This CDR3 comprises 18 residues. Germline CDR1 ENHRY, CDR2 SYGVKD. V lost 3 bases to trimming and J lost 4 bases, with 24 bases between them. Here the CDR3 DNA reads TGTGCCATCAGTGATGGGGGGGGCCGTGAGTGGGTGAGAGAGACCCAGTACTTC. Protein: CAISDGGGREWVRETQYF.

The chain combines TRBV15 with TRBJ2-7; 9 positions match TRBD2. Germline trimming cut 0 bases from V and 4 bases from J; bases unmatched to any gene: 7. The CDR3 has 16 amino acids. Germline CDR1 and CDR2: LNHNV and YYDKDF (reference sequence). For the CDR3, the DNA is TGTGCCACCAGCAGAGATCGGTACAGCGGGAGGTACGAGCAGTACTTC. This translates into CATSRDRYSGRYEQYF. The full variable domain, with the rest looked up from reference TRBV15 and TRBJ2-7, is DAMVIQNPRYQVTQFGKPVTLSCSQTLNHNVMYWYQQKSSQAPKLLFHYYDKDFNNEADTPDNFQSRRPNTSFCFLDIRSPGLGDTAMYLCATSRDRYSGRYEQYFGPGTRLTVT.